This paragraph covers one T cell receptor beta chain sequence. The antigen is undetermined. From germline, CDR1 is MNHNS and CDR2 SASEGT. This CDR3 contains 16 residues. Trimming took 6 bases from V and 1 from J; bases not matched to a gene: 7. The investigators amplified TCR beta CDR3 regions from RNA transcripts. The primer set for the first-round RT-PCR of the TCR CDR3 was HTBI. TCRdb analysed the multiplex PCR reads with MiXCR anew, one entry per CDR3 protein. The sample comprises roughly 290,000 distinct CDR3 sequences, approximately 17% of which are singletons, and roughly 50% rests with the top ten. The data stem from a study of T cells in Graves' hyperthyroidism and ophthalmopathy. Findings of the study overall: Ophthalmopathy was told apart from stable hyperthyroidism by a 13 V-J model. Ophthalmopathy prediction by the model preceded onset by a median roughly 6 months.

Criteria for exclusion of patients were uncontrolled infection, other autoimmune disease, pregnancy or lactation. Clinical symptoms, serum thyroxine and TRAb, thyroid ultrasound and orbital computed tomography were used for the diagnoses. The specimen was blood. The V gene is TRBV6-1, the J gene TRBJ2-2; 8 nucleotides line up with TRBD2. The receptor was isolated from an older woman with Graves' ophthalmopathy. This CDR3 reads CASSLRTSWNTGELFF. CDR3 nucleotide sequence: TGTGCCAGCAGCCTCAGGACTAGCTGGAACACCGGGGAGCTGTTTTTT.